This T cell receptor beta chain is from a study of cytomegalovirus exposure and HLA in healthy donors. Concerning this clone itself: The antigen is not known.

Study outcomes and limitations: The dataset shows that most TCR sequences were rare, while some public TCRs occurred in many donors.

Some clones are missing from TCRdb's copy, which holds only in-frame ones; the method was immunoSEQ multiplex PCR. This table has roughly 150,000 clones, more than 75% appearing once. The clonotype was recovered from a man aged 18-30 years in good health and CMV-seronegative. Sequencing input: PBMCs.

The CDR3 sequence is CASSPRTSGTIEQYF. CDR3 sequence (DNA): TGTGCCAGCAGTCCCCGGACTAGCGGGACCATCGAGCAGTACTTC. The V and J genes are TRBV27 and TRBJ2-7, with 12 bases matching TRBD2. There are 15 residues in the CDR3. Unmatched junction bases numbered 8, after V lost 5 bases and J lost 6 bases. Germline values: CDR1 MNHEY, CDR2 SMNVEV (reference sequence).